This T cell receptor (beta chain) originates from a study of regulatory T cells in long-lasting Graves disease. Overall study results and limits: Among the persistent patients, 2,500 to 3,000 public clonotypes were shared, more than the approximately 970 shared among new patients.

The germline V gene has CDR1 MNHEY and CDR2 SMNVEV (reference sequence). The CDR3 covers 18 residues. With 7 bases removed from V and 0 bases from J, the gap between germline ends came to 22 bases. TCR beta libraries were built with iRepertoire HTBI primers and Arm-PCR of CDR3 regions. Original analysis: Segment identification across samples yielded 55 to 65 TRBV and some 13 TRBJ segments. Each CDR3 protein gets one entry after TCRdb re-called the multiplex PCR reads with MiXCR. In this record, the V and J calls reflect TCRdb's handling and not the investigators' own analysis. Of a few hundred thousand distinct CDR3 sequences in the sample, approximately 12% were seen once. Time point here: newly diagnosed GD, antithyroid drugs for less than 3 months. After RNA was extracted from PBMCs, the TCR library was made from it. This clonotype was counted ten times or more. What it binds is not known. The sample also formed part of further work on T cells in Graves' hyperthyroidism and ophthalmopathy. As that study records: Blood samples included most of the expanded thyroid clonotypes exceeding 0.001.

The chain combines TRBV27 with TRBJ1-5; weak D call: TRBD1 (6 bases). The sample consisted of peripheral blood mononuclear cells (PBMCs), taken at new diagnosis, from a patient treated with antithyroid drugs. The clonotype was recovered from a man aged 25-40 years with Graves disease. The CDR3 sequence is CASNPPGHPSYSNQPQHF. The CDR3, as DNA: TGTGCCAGCAACCCGCCGGGACACCCCAGTTATAGCAATCAGCCCCAGCATTTT.